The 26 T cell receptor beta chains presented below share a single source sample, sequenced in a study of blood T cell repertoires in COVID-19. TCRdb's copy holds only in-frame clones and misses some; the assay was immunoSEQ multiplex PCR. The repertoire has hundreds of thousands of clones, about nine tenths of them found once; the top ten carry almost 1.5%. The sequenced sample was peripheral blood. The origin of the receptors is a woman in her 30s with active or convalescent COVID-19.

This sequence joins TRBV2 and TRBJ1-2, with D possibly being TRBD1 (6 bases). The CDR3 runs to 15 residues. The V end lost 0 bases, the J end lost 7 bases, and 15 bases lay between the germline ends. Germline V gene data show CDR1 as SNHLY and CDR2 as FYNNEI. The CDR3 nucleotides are TGTGCCAGCAGTGAAGCTCGACTACAGGGTGGTGGCTACACCTTC. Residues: CASSEARLQGGGYTF.

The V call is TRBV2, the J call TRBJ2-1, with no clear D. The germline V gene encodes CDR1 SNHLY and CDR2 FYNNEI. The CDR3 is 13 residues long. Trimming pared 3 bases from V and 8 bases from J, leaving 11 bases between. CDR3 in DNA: TGTGCCAGCAGTGATTGGCCGAATGATGAGCAGTTCTTC. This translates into CASSDWPNDEQFF.

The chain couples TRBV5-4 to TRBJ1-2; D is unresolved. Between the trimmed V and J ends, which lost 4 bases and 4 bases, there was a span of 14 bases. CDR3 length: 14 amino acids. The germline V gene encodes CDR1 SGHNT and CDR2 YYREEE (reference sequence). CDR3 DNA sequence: TGTGCCAGCAGCCTAATCACAGAGCTCTATGGCTACACCTTC. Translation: CASSLITELYGYTF.

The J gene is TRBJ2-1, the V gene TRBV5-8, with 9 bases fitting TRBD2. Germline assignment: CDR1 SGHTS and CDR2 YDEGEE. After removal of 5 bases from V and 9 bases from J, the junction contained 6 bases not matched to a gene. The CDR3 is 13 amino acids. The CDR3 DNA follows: TGTGCCAGCAGGAATAGCGGGAGTAGTGAGCAGTTCTTC. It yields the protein CASRNSGSSEQFF.

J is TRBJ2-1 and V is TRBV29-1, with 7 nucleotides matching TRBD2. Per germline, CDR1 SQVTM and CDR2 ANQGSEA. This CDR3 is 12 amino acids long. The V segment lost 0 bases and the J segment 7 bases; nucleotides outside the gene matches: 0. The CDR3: CSVEDSGNEQFF. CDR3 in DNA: TGCAGCGTTGAAGATAGCGGGAATGAGCAGTTCTTC.

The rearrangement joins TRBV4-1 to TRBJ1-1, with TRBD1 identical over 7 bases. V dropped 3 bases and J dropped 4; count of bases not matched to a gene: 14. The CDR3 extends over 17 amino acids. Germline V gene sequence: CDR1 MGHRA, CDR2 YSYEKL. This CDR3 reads CASSQPGLQGVGTEAFF. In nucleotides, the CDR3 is TGCGCCAGCAGCCAGCCCGGGCTCCAGGGGGTGGGCACTGAAGCTTTCTTT.

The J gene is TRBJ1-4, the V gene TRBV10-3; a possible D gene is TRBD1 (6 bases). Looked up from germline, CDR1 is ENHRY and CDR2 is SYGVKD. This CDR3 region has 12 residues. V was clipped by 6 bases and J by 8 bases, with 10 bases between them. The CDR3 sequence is CAISPGQEKLFF. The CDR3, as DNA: TGTGCCATCAGCCCCGGACAGGAAAAACTGTTTTTT.

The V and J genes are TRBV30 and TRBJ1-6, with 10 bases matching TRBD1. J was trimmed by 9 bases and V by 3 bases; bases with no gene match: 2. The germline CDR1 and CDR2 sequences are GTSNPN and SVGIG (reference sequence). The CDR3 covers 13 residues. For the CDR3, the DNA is TGTGCCTGGAGAGGACAGGGGGTTTCACCCCTCCACTTT. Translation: CAWRGQGVSPLHF.

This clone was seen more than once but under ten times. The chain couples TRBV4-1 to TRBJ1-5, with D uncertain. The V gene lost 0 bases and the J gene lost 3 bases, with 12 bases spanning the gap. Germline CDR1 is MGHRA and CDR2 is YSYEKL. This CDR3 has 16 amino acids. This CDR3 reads CASSQEPWQNNQPQHF. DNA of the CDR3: TGCGCCAGCAGCCAAGAACCCTGGCAGAACAATCAGCCCCAGCATTTT.

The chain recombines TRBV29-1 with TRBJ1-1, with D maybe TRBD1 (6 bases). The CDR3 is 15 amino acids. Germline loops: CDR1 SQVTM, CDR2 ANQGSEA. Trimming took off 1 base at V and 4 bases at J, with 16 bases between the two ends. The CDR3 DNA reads TGCAGCGTTGAAGGAACCTACAGGGATACCACTGAAGCTTTCTTT. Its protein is CSVEGTYRDTTEAFF.

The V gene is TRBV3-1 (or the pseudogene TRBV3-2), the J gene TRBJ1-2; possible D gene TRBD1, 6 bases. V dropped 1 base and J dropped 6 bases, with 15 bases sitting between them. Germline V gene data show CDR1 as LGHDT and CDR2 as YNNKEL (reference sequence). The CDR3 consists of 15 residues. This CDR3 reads CASSQAGGGANGYTF. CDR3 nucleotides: TGTGCCAGCAGCCAAGCGGGCGGGGGCGCAAATGGCTACACCTTC.

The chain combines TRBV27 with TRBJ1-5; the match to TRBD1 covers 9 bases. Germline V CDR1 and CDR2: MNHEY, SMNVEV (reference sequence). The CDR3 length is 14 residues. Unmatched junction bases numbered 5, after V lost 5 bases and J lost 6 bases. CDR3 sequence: CASSIGTGTQPQHF. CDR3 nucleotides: TGTGCCAGCAGTATCGGGACAGGGACTCAGCCCCAGCATTTT.

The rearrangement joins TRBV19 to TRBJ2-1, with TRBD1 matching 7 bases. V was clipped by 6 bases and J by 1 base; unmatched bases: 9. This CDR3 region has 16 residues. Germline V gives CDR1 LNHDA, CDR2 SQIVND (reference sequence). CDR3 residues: CASRTRGQASYNEQFF. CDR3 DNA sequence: TGTGCCAGTAGAACCCGAGGACAGGCGTCCTACAATGAGCAGTTCTTC. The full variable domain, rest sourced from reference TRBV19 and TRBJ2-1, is DGGITQSPKYLFRKEGQNVTLSCEQNLNHDAMYWYRQDPGQGLRLIYYSQIVNDFQKGDIAEGYSVSREKKESFPLTVTSAQKNPTAFYLCASRTRGQASYNEQFFGPGTRLTVL.

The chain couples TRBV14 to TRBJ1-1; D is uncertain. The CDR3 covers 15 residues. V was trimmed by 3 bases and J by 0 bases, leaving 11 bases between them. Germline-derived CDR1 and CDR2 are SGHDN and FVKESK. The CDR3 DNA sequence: TGTGCCAGCAGCCAGCCCCTTCGGGTGAACACTGAAGCTTTCTTT. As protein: CASSQPLRVNTEAFF.

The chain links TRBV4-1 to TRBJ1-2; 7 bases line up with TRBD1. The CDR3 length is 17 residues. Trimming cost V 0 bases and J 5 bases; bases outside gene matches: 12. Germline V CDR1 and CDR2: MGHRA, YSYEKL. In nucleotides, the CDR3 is TGCGCCAGCAGCCAAGATCTGTTAACGACAGGGTCTTATGGCTACACCTTC. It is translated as CASSQDLLTTGSYGYTF.

CDR3 coding DNA: TGTGCTAGTGGTTTGGTACAGGGCCAAAGCATACGGGCACCCCTCCACTTT. Translated: CASGLVQGQSIRAPLHF. The chain combines TRBV12-5 with TRBJ1-6; possibly TRBD1 for D (6 bases). Germline V CDR1 and CDR2: LGHNT, FRNRAP. V was shortened by 0 bases and J by 11 bases, with 20 bases between the two germline ends. The CDR3 is made up of 17 amino acids. Complete variable domain (other parts from reference TRBV12-5 and TRBJ1-6): DARVTQTPRHKVTEMGQEVTMRCQPILGHNTVFWYRQTMMQGLELLAYFRNRAPLDDSGMPKDRFSAEMPDATLATLKIQPSEPRDSAVYFCASGLVQGQSIRAPLHFGNGTRLTVT.

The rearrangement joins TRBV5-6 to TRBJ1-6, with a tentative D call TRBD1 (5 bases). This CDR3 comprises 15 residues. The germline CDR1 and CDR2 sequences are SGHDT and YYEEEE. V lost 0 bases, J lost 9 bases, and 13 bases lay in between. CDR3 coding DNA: TGTGCCAGCAGCTTGGTCGACAGCTTAGGTTCACCCCTCCACTTT. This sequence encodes CASSLVDSLGSPLHF.

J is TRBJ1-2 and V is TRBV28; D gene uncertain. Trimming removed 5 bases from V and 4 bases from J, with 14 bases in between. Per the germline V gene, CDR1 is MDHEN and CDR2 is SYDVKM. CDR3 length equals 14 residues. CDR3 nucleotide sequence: TGTGCCAGCAGTGGCCCATCAGGTCTCTATGGCTACACCTTC. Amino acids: CASSGPSGLYGYTF.

CDR3 sequence reads: CASSFEGTYGYTF. CDR3 coding DNA: TGTGCCAGCAGCTTTGAGGGCACCTATGGCTACACCTTC. The V gene is TRBV11-2, the J gene TRBJ1-2; D unresolved. Germline V gives CDR1 SGHAT, CDR2 FQNNGV. There are 13 residues in the CDR3. V was trimmed by 3 bases and J by 4 bases, leaving 9 bases between them.

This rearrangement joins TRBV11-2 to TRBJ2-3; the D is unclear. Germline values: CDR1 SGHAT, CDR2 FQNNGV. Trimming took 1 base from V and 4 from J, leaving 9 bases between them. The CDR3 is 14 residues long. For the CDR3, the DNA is TGTGCCAGCAGCTTAGGGTCCGGGTCAGATACGCAGTATTTT. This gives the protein CASSLGSGSDTQYF. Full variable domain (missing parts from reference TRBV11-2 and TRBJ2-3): EAGVAQSPRYKIIEKRQSVAFWCNPISGHATLYWYQQILGQGPKLLIQFQNNGVVDDSQLPKDRFSAERLKGVDSTLKIQPAKLEDSAVYLCASSLGSGSDTQYFGPGTRLTVL.

Here the CDR3 reads CASSLAVSPNTGELFF. The CDR3, as DNA: TGTGCCAGCAGCTTAGCTGTCAGTCCGAACACCGGGGAGCTGTTTTTT. This chain links TRBV7-6 with TRBJ2-2; D unclear. CDR1 and CDR2 (germline): SGHVS, FNYEAQ. The CDR3 spans 16 residues. Trimming took off 0 bases at V and 0 bases at J, with 8 bases between the two ends.

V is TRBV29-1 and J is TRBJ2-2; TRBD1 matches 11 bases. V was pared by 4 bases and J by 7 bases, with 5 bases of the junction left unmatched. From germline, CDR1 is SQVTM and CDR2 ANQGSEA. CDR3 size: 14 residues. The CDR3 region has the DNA TGCAGCGTTGGCCGGACAGGGGGCATCGGGGAGCTGTTTTTT. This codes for CSVGRTGGIGELFF.

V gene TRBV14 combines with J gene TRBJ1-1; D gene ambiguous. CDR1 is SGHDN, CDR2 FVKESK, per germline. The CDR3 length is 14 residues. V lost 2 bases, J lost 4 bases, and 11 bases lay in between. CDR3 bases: TGTGCCAGCAGCCAAATGGGCAAGTCCACTGAAGCTTTCTTT. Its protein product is CASSQMGKSTEAFF.

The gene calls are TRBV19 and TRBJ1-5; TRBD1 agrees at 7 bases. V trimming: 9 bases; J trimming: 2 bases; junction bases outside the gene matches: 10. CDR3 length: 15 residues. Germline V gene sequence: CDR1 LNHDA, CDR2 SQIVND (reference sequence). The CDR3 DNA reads TGTGCCAGCAATCCGACAGGGCCAGGCAATCAGCCCCAGCATTTT. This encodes CASNPTGPGNQPQHF.

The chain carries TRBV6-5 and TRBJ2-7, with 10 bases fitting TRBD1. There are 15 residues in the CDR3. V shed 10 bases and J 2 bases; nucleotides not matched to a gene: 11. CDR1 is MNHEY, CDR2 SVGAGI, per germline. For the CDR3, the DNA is TGTGCCACCGCCCGGGGGGACAGGGGTCCCTACGAGCAGTACTTC. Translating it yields CATARGDRGPYEQYF.

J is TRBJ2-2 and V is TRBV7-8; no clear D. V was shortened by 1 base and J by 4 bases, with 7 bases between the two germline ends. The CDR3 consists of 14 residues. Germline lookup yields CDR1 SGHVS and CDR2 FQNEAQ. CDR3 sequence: CASSLVGFTGELFF. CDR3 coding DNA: TGTGCCAGCAGCTTAGTCGGGTTCACCGGGGAGCTGTTTTTT.